Sequencing of this TCR beta chain was carried out in a study of T cell repertoires in urothelial bladder cancer. Study conclusions and caveats: Up to about 17% of carcinoma infiltrating lymphocytes belonged to one T-cell clone.

This clone was found a few times. No antigen is known for it. Repertoires were generated with immunoSEQ multiplex PCR, while TCRdb's copy carries only in-frame clones and drops some. This table holds around 6,400 clones, 60% to 80% found once. Germline V gene data show CDR1 as SGDLS and CDR2 as YYNGEE. Deletions cut 4 bases from V and 7 bases from J, with 15 bases between. CDR3 size: 14 residues. The receptor was isolated from a human donor with urothelial carcinoma. The rearrangement uses TRBV9 and TRBJ1-3; D uncertain. Material: tumor-infiltrating cells from bladder cancer. Here the CDR3 reads CASSPPGRWNTIYF. In DNA form, the CDR3 reads TGTGCCAGCAGCCCACCGGGGAGATGGAACACCATATATTTT.